Each of the 26 T cell receptor beta chains below was sequenced from the same sample in a study of CD8+ T cells in alopecia areata. Sorting of pooled cutaneous lymph node cells was based on CD4, CD8alpha, NKG2D, NKG2ACE and other markers. Extraction and reverse transcription of RNA yielded cDNA as the sequencing template. Sequencing used immunoSEQ multiplex PCR; TCRdb keeps in-frame clones, though not all of them. The sample presents more than 250,000 clones, none singletons. The sample was CD4+ T cells sorted from a lymph node. All receptors come from a C3H/HeJ mouse with alopecia areata. This strain's MHC haplotype is H2-k.

This clone has a handful of counts. The genes are named according to mouse. The CDR3 end is not reached by the read, which stops 4 residues before it; the germline J gene fills it in. The chain is built from TRBV17 and TRBJ2-5; the match to TRBD1 covers 12 bases. The CDR3 has 16 residues. Germline lookup yields CDR1 MNHDT and CDR2 YYDKIL. The CDR3 bases that were read are TGTGCTAGCAGTAGAGATCGGGACAGGGGGCGGGAC. The encoded protein is CASSRDRDRGRD. The whole CDR3 is CASSRDRDRGRDTQYF.

With regard to this clone: Gene names and germline refer to mouse. The read stops 4 residues short of the end of the CDR3; the missing end is completed from the germline J gene. The genes are TRBV13-2 and TRBJ2-3, with D perhaps TRBD2 (5 bases). CDR1 NNHNN and CDR2 SYGAGS come from the germline V gene (reference sequence). V gave up 0 bases and J gave up 0 bases, with 11 bases separating them. The CDR3 covers 16 residues. The DNA read from the CDR3 is TGTGCCAGCGGTGATGAATGGGGAGGAAGTGCAGAA. Its translation: CASGDEWGGSAE. The entire CDR3 protein reads CASGDEWGGSAETLYF.

About this clone: The genes are named according to mouse. From the germline J gene comes the end of the CDR3, since the read stops 4 residues before it. The chain has TRBV13-1 and TRBJ1-2, with D uncertain. The V and J ends lost 2 bases and 2 bases respectively, with 7 bases between them. CDR3 length equals 13 residues. Germline-derived CDR1 and CDR2 are NSHNY and SYGAGN. This CDR3 is CASSDPQNSDYTF. CDR3 DNA, as far as it was read: TGTGCCAGCAGTGACCCTCAGAACTCC.

This clone has a handful of counts. The gene names given are mouse names. The read terminates 4 residues before the CDR3 end, so the remaining end is supplied by the germline J gene. V and J are TRBV13-1 and TRBJ2-4, with 7 positions matching TRBD1. V lost 4 bases, J lost 1 base, and 12 bases stayed unmatched. The germline V gene encodes CDR1 NSHNY and CDR2 SYGAGN. CDR3 length equals 17 residues. CDR3 region: CASSPRQGGAGQNTLYF. Partial CDR3 DNA: TGTGCCAGCAGTCCCCGACAGGGCGGAGCGGGTCAAAAC.

This clone was counted a few times. Genes here carry mouse names. From the germline J gene comes the end of the CDR3, since the read stops 4 residues before it. The rearrangement links TRBV31 to TRBJ2-3, with D perhaps TRBD2 (7 bases). Germline assignment: CDR1 GKSSPN and CDR2 SITVG. This CDR3 spans 14 amino acids. V shed 3 bases and J shed 1 base, with 11 bases lying between them. This chain's CDR3 is CAWRRGGGAETLYF. The CDR3 bases that were read are TGTGCCTGGAGGAGAGGGGGGGGTGCAGAA.

This clone has more than one count but fewer than ten. Gene names denote mouse genes. The missing CDR3 end, 4 residues past where the read stops, is filled in from the germline J gene. The chain employs TRBV19 and TRBJ1-1, with D possibly TRBD1 on 6 matching bases. The germline V and J ends were trimmed by 2 bases and 4 bases, with 9 bases remaining between them. Germline CDR1 FNHDT, CDR2 SITEND (reference sequence). There are 13 residues in the CDR3. The CDR3 loop reads CASSITGSTEVFF. The sequenced CDR3 bases are TGTGCCAGCAGTATCACAGGGTCCACA. Full variable domain (outside the CDR3, taken from reference TRBV19 and TRBJ1-1): GGIITQTPKFLIGQEGQKLTLKCQQNFNHDTMYWYRQDSGKGLRLIYYSITENDLQKGDLSEGYDASREKKSSFSLTVTSAQKNEMAVFLCASSITGSTEVFFGKGTRLTVV.

On this clone: Gene names and germline refer to mouse. The read ends 4 residues early relative to the CDR3; the germline J gene fills the gap. The gene calls are TRBV13-1 and TRBJ1-2; D gene uncertain. This CDR3 region has 14 residues. Germline values: CDR1 NSHNY, CDR2 SYGAGN. V was cut by 1 base and J by 0 bases, with 7 bases left in between. The part of the CDR3 DNA that was read is TGTGCCAGCAGTGATCGAACAACAAACTCC. This encodes CASSDRTTNS. The CDR3 in its entirety is CASSDRTTNSDYTF.

As for this clone: Possible read error: a much larger clone is one base away. Gene and germline names: mouse. The CDR3 is cut off 4 residues early in the read; its end comes from the germline J gene. This chain uses TRBV13-3 with TRBJ1-1, with TRBD1 identical over 8 bases. Germline lookup yields CDR1 NNHDY and CDR2 SYVADS. The CDR3 totals 14 residues. V lost 4 bases, J lost 0 bases, and 2 bases stayed unmatched. CDR3 amino acids: CASSKQGANTEVFF. Incomplete CDR3 DNA: TGTGCCAGCAGTAAACAGGGGGCAAACACA.

This clone was picked up many times. The listed genes are named as in mouse. From the germline J gene comes the end of the CDR3, since the read stops 4 residues before it. The gene calls are TRBV1 and TRBJ2-1, with 12 bases identical to TRBD2. Germline values: CDR1 NSQYPW, CDR2 LRSPGD (reference sequence). V lost 3 bases and J lost 6; bases outside the gene matches: 3. The CDR3 extends over 15 amino acids. The CDR3 spells CTCSAGTGGIAEQFF. The DNA read from the CDR3 is TGCACCTGCAGTGCCGGGACTGGGGGGATTGCT.

This clone was observed at least ten times. Gene names and germline refer to mouse. The CDR3 is cut off 4 residues early in the read; its end comes from the germline J gene. Distinct nucleotide sequences in the sample also encode this CDR3. The rearrangement joins TRBV1 to TRBJ2-7; D not resolved. The CDR3 is 12 amino acids. Germline lookup yields CDR1 NSQYPW and CDR2 LRSPGD (reference sequence). The sequenced CDR3 bases are TGCACCTGCAGTGCAGAGGGGTAT. Its protein product is CTCSAEGY. The CDR3 reads in full as CTCSAEGYEQYF.

Concerning this clone itself: Mouse germline and gene names are used. Read coverage stops 4 residues before the CDR3 terminus; the germline J gene supplies the remainder. The V and J genes are TRBV26 and TRBJ2-5, with TRBD1 matching over 11 bases. The CDR3 spans 12 residues. Per the germline V gene, CDR1 is KGHPV and CDR2 is FQNQEV (reference sequence). The part of the CDR3 DNA that was read is TGTGCCGGGGGACAGGGGGTCGAC. Translating it yields CAGGQGVD. The CDR3 as a whole reads CAGGQGVDTQYF.

This clone came up a few times. Mouse germline and gene names are used. CDR3 amino acids: CASSLRVGDTQYF. The CDR3 DNA, read in part, is TGTGCCAGCAGCCTCCGTGTGGGGGAC. The chain uses TRBV5 and TRBJ2-5; a weak D match, TRBD2 (5 bases). The CDR3 extends 4 residues past the end of the read, so its final part is completed from the germline J gene. The length of the CDR3 is 13 residues. Germline CDR1 and CDR2: LGHNA and YNLKQL (reference sequence).

Note on this clone: The genes and germline here are from mouse. The CDR3 end is not reached by the read, which stops 4 residues before it; the germline J gene fills it in. This same CDR3 is encoded by further DNA sequences in the sample. The rearrangement joins TRBV19 to TRBJ2-2; 9 nucleotides match TRBD2. V was pared by 2 bases and J by 3 bases, with 2 bases of the junction left unmatched. Germline CDR1 is FNHDT and CDR2 is SITEND (reference sequence). The CDR3 runs to 15 residues. CDR3 DNA, as far as it was read: TGTGCCAGCAGTATCCCTGGGGGGGACACCGGG. This gives the protein CASSIPGGDTG. The whole CDR3 sequence is CASSIPGGDTGQLYF. Drawing the rest from reference TRBV19 and TRBJ2-2, the complete variable domain is GGIITQTPKFLIGQEGQKLTLKCQQNFNHDTMYWYRQDSGKGLRLIYYSITENDLQKGDLSEGYDASREKKSSFSLTVTSAQKNEMAVFLCASSIPGGDTGQLYFGEGSKLTVL.

As to this clone: Mouse names are used for the genes. The read gets to within 4 residues of the CDR3 end, and the germline J gene fills in the rest. The chain combines TRBV5 with TRBJ2-1; 12 positions match TRBD2. This CDR3 spans 14 amino acids. J lost 6 bases, V lost 4 bases, and 1 base had no gene match. Germline values: CDR1 LGHNA, CDR2 YNLKQL (reference sequence). Partial CDR3 DNA: TGTGCCAGCAGCCGACTGGGGGGGCCTGCT. Translating it yields CASSRLGGPA. In full, the CDR3 reads CASSRLGGPAEQFF.

This clone came up a few times. Gene names follow the mouse nomenclature. The read terminates 4 residues before the CDR3 end, so the remaining end is supplied by the germline J gene. The chain links TRBV14 to TRBJ1-1, with D maybe TRBD1 (6 bases). The germline V gene encodes CDR1 SGHDT and CDR2 FRDEAV. CDR3 length: 14 residues. V lost 2 bases and J lost 1, with 9 bases in between. CDR3 residues: CASSLGGENTEVFF. CDR3 DNA (partial): TGTGCCAGCAGTTTGGGGGGCGAAAACACA.

This clone came up many times. Genes and germline come from the mouse. The read terminates 4 residues ahead of where the CDR3 ends, so the germline J gene completes it. The chain joins TRBV17 to TRBJ2-1; possible D gene TRBD1, 5 bases. Germline loops: CDR1 MNHDT, CDR2 YYDKIL. The CDR3 is 14 amino acids. The CDR3 loop reads CASSRVQRGAEQFF. CDR3 bases read: TGTGCTAGCAGTAGAGTACAGAGGGGAGCT.

With regard to this clone: Gene names are mouse gene names. With the read ending 4 residues before the CDR3 end, the germline J gene is used to fill in that end. The gene calls are TRBV1 and TRBJ2-3, with TRBD2 as a possible D gene (5 bases). V shed 1 base and J shed 0 bases, with 8 bases lying between them. The CDR3 extends over 15 amino acids. The germline V gene has CDR1 NSQYPW and CDR2 LRSPGD (reference sequence). CDR3 residues: CTCSAGWASAETLYF. CDR3 bases read: TGCACCTGCAGTGCAGGCTGGGCTAGTGCAGAA.

This clone turned up a few times. Gene names are the mouse ones. Sequencing ends 4 residues short of the CDR3 end; the germline J gene provides the rest. This CDR3 is also generated by other DNA sequences in the sample. The V gene is TRBV5, the J gene TRBJ2-5; 8 nucleotides align to TRBD2. The CDR3 runs 14 residues. Germline V lookup: CDR1 LGHNA, CDR2 YNLKQL (reference sequence). The covered CDR3 bases are TGTGCCAGCAGCCAAGGTGGGGGGGAAGAC. The encoded protein is CASSQGGGED. In full, the CDR3 reads CASSQGGGEDTQYF.

Remarks on this clone: Mouse gene names apply. The observed sequence ends 4 residues before the CDR3 terminus, with the missing tail filled in from the germline J gene. V usage is TRBV13-1 and J usage is TRBJ2-4, with TRBD2 matching over 8 bases. Germline-derived CDR1 and CDR2 are NSHNY and SYGAGN. The length of the CDR3 is 17 residues. With 0 bases clipped from V and 0 bases from J, the junction kept 6 bases outside the gene matches. The chain's CDR3 is CASSDAMGGSSQNTLYF. The DNA read from the CDR3 is TGTGCCAGCAGTGATGCAATGGGGGGGTCTAGTCAAAAC.

This clone occurred a few times. Gene names are the mouse ones. Sequencing ends 4 residues short of the CDR3 end; the germline J gene provides the rest. This chain connects TRBV13-2 to TRBJ2-7; unclear D gene. CDR3 length: 13 amino acids. Per germline, CDR1 NNHNN and CDR2 SYGAGS (reference sequence). The V end was cut by 0 bases, the J end by 2 bases, with 6 bases between. CDR3 bases read: TGTGCCAGCGGTGATGCAAAGGCCTAT. It specifies CASGDAKAY. The full CDR3 protein is CASGDAKAYEQYF.

This clone appeared a few times. Gene labels here are mouse ones. The CDR3 is cut off 3 residues early in the read; its end comes from the germline J gene. This chain joins TRBV13-2 and TRBJ1-6, with D maybe TRBD1 (5 bases). TRBJ1-6 counts as an open reading frame of uncertain function. Germline loops: CDR1 NNHNN, CDR2 SYGAGS (reference sequence). The CDR3 runs to 16 residues. The V gene lost 0 bases and the J gene lost 0 bases, with 7 bases spanning the gap. CDR3 protein: CASGDADSSYNSPLYF. The sequenced part of the CDR3 DNA is TGTGCCAGCGGTGATGCTGACAGTTCCTATAATTCGCCC.

The sample holds a few counts of this clone. Gene names and germline match the mouse. Read sequence stops 4 residues before the CDR3 end, and the germline J gene provides the missing end. The chain is built from TRBV3 and TRBJ2-5; 9 nucleotides agree with TRBD1. CDR1 is SNHLY, CDR2 FYNGKV, per germline (reference sequence). J was trimmed by 2 bases and V by 5 bases; bases with no gene match: 8. The CDR3 contains 16 residues. The CDR3 DNA, read in part, is TGTGCCAGCAGCCTCCGGGACAGGGAGGGCCAAGAC. Translating gives CASSLRDREGQD. The entire CDR3 reads CASSLRDREGQDTQYF.

Note on this clone: Gene names and germline refer to mouse. The CDR3 end is not reached by the read, which stops 4 residues before it; the germline J gene fills it in. Other DNA variants within this sample encode the same CDR3. The J gene is TRBJ2-5, the V gene TRBV13-3, with TRBD1 matching 8 bases. CDR3 length: 13 amino acids. Germline V gene data show CDR1 as NNHDY and CDR2 as SYVADS. The CDR3 is CASSAQGGDTQYF. Incomplete CDR3 DNA: TGTGCCAGCAGTGCACAGGGGGGAGAC.

This clone has ten or more counts. The gene symbols are mouse symbols. The read terminates 4 residues ahead of where the CDR3 ends, so the germline J gene completes it. The same CDR3 is also encoded by other DNA sequences in this sample. The chain recombines TRBV12-1 with TRBJ2-3, with 9 bases lining up with TRBD2. From germline, CDR1 is SGHSN and CDR2 HYEKVE. Losses at the gene ends were 4 bases for V and 0 bases for J; bases not matched to a gene: 4. CDR3 length equals 15 residues. The CDR3 bases that were read are TGTGCCAGCTCGCTGACTGGGGGTAGTGCAGAA. Encoded protein: CASSLTGGSAE. The entire CDR3 reads CASSLTGGSAETLYF.

As concerns this clone: The genes and germline here are from mouse. The read finishes 4 residues shy of the CDR3 end, and the germline J gene is used to complete it. This same CDR3 is encoded by further DNA sequences in the sample. The V call is TRBV1, the J call TRBJ2-7, with 8 bases lining up with TRBD2. CDR3 length equals 14 residues. Germline-derived CDR1 and CDR2 are NSQYPW and LRSPGD (reference sequence). The CDR3 region is CTCSASGGNYEQYF. The CDR3 bases that were read are TGCACCTGCAGTGCATCTGGGGGGAATTAT.

The sample holds many counts of this clone. The gene names given are mouse names. This CDR3 is also generated by other DNA sequences in the sample. The CDR3 is CTCSAGDTQYF. CDR3 bases read: TGCACCTGCAGTGCAGGGGAC. The V and J genes are TRBV1 and TRBJ2-5, with D hard to call. The read ends 4 residues shy of where the CDR3 ends; the end is completed using the germline J gene. Germline V gives CDR1 NSQYPW, CDR2 LRSPGD (reference sequence). This CDR3 is built from 11 residues. The variable domain in full, with the rest retrieved from reference TRBV1 and TRBJ2-5, is VTLLEQNPRWRLVPRGQAVNLRCILKNSQYPWMSWYQQDLQKQLQWLFTLRSPGDKEVKSLPGADYLATRVTDTELRLQVANMSQGRTLYCTCSAGDTQYFGPGTRLLVL.